This TCR beta chain comes out of a study of blood T cell repertoires in COVID-19. For the study at large: The study drew acute and convalescent COVID-19 samples from the United States, Italy and Spain. The cDNA or gDNA used as material had been derived from T cells, B-cell-depleted T cells, or PBMCs.

Trimming stripped 6 bases from V and 4 bases from J, with 12 bases between. The CDR3 loop spans 13 amino acids. Per the germline V gene, CDR1 is MNHEY and CDR2 is SVGAGI. Original processing methods: Reference gene primer amplification in the assay estimated nucleated cell counts. Clones were read by immunoSEQ multiplex PCR, and TCRdb kept only the in-frame ones, dropping some. The DNA gave D and trimming, while V, J and clone size come from that table. This table holds about 160,000 clones, roughly 82% found once. The sequence came from a man between 65 and 80 years old with acute or convalescent COVID-19. The material sequenced was peripheral blood. V and J are TRBV6-5 and TRBJ2-5; D is perhaps TRBD2 (6 bases). CDR3 in amino acids: CASSAGTPETQYF. The CDR3 DNA sequence: TGTGCCAGCAGCGCCGGGACTCCAGAGACCCAGTACTTC.